These 25 T cell receptor beta chains came from one sample sequenced in a study of spatial heterogeneity in lung cancer. These receptors' targets are unknown. Sample time point: sample taken at primary tumor resection. Study observations and caveats: Counts of expanded alpha and beta TCRs within tumors tracked the tumor nonsynonymous mutation count.

MiXCR was run by TCRdb on the 5' RACE reads, yielding one entry per CDR3 protein. The sample holds approximately 17,000 distinct CDR3 sequences, 7.5% seen once. The sample here was lung tumor tissue, taken at surgery. These receptors came from a male donor with early-stage non-small cell lung cancer.

This clonotype showed up just a few times. The genes are TRBV7-6 and TRBJ1-5, with TRBD1 matching over 7 bases. This CDR3 spans 14 amino acids. Germline CDR1 and CDR2: SGHVS and FNYEAQ. With V trimmed by 5 bases and J by 6 bases, 7 bases remained unmatched. As DNA, the CDR3 is TGTGCCAGCAGCCACAGGGGAGGGGGTCAGCCCCAGCATTTT. Translation: CASSHRGGGQPQHF.

This clonotype appeared a few times. The chain employs TRBV6-5 and TRBJ2-6; possible D gene TRBD2, 6 bases. Per germline, CDR1 MNHEY and CDR2 SVGAGI. Trimming removed 5 bases at V and 4 bases at J, with 12 bases between. The CDR3 is 15 residues long. CDR3 DNA: TGTGCCAGCAGTCTGGGCGGGATGGGGGCCAACGTCCTGACTTTC. Translating gives CASSLGGMGANVLTF.

V usage is TRBV29-1 and J usage is TRBJ2-3; D is unclear. CDR1 is SQVTM, CDR2 ANQGSEA, per germline. CDR3 length: 13 residues. Trimming took 6 bases from V and 0 from J, leaving 10 bases between them. The CDR3 sequence: CSVLRTSTDTQYF. The CDR3 DNA reads as TGCAGCGTCCTCAGAACTAGCACAGATACGCAGTATTTT.

This clonotype was detected only a few times. The chain joins TRBV6-5 to TRBJ1-6; 7 nucleotides agree with TRBD1. Germline V gives CDR1 MNHEY, CDR2 SVGAGI. CDR3 size: 14 residues. J lost 7 bases, V lost 8 bases, and 8 bases had no gene match. CDR3 sequence (DNA): TGTGCCAGCGGATCCGGGGACAGAAATTCACCCCTCCACTTT. Its translation is CASGSGDRNSPLHF.

This clonotype has a count of ten or more. The CDR3 DNA sequence: TGTGCCAGTAGTAAGCCGTCCGAGCGCTCTGGAAACACCATATATTTT. This gives the protein CASSKPSERSGNTIYF. The chain employs TRBV19 and TRBJ1-3; D unresolved. Germline CDR1 LNHDA, CDR2 SQIVND (reference sequence). This CDR3 has 16 residues. The ends were cut back, 4 bases at V and 0 bases at J, with 13 bases in the middle.

This clonotype showed up many times. This sequence joins TRBV12-3 or TRBV12-4 and TRBJ1-2; D remains unclear. The CDR3 is 15 residues long. V was pared by 1 base and J by 0 bases, with 9 bases between. DNA for the CDR3: TGTGCCAGCAGTTTAGGAACCCTTTCTAACTATGGCTACACCTTC. This sequence encodes CASSLGTLSNYGYTF.

V usage is TRBV4-2 and J usage is TRBJ2-2; TRBD2 agrees at 12 bases. V was pared by 6 bases and J by 4 bases, with 12 bases of the junction left unmatched. The CDR3 consists of 18 residues. Germline loops: CDR1 LGHNA, CDR2 YNFKEQ. The CDR3 DNA follows: TGTGCCAGCAGTGGCTCGGCTAGCGGGGGGGCGAGCACCGGGGAGCTGTTTTTT. It is translated as CASSGSASGGASTGELFF.

This chain joins TRBV11-2 and TRBJ2-7; 8 bases align to TRBD2. The CDR3 has 15 residues. Germline V gene lookup returns CDR1 SGHAT and CDR2 FQNNGV. With 5 bases clipped from V and 0 bases from J, the junction kept 6 bases outside the gene matches. The DNA of the CDR3 is TGTGCCAGCAGCATCCTGACTAGCGACTCCTACGAGCAGTACTTC. This encodes CASSILTSDSYEQYF.

This clonotype has at least ten counts. The chain links TRBV18 to TRBJ1-4; no clear D. The CDR3 is 14 amino acids. CDR1 and CDR2 from the germline V gene are KGHSH and LQKENI. V dropped 0 bases and J dropped 8 bases, with 10 bases sitting between them. The CDR3 here is CASSPPINREKLFF. CDR3 in DNA: TGTGCCAGCTCACCACCGATCAATAGGGAAAAACTGTTTTTT.

The chain couples TRBV3-1 to TRBJ2-1; a weak D match, TRBD1 (5 bases). This CDR3 is 16 amino acids long. With 4 bases removed from V and 0 bases from J, the gap between germline ends came to 13 bases. Germline assignment: CDR1 LGHDT and CDR2 YNNKEL (reference sequence). The CDR3 loop is CASSPHGALSYNEQFF. CDR3 bases: TGTGCCAGCAGCCCCCATGGGGCCCTCTCCTACAATGAGCAGTTCTTC.

This clonotype was seen repeatedly, ten times or more. The chain employs TRBV12-3 or TRBV12-4 and TRBJ1-5, with TRBD1 matching 7 bases. Trimming at V came to 5 bases and at J to 3 bases, leaving 4 bases not matched to a gene. The CDR3 runs 14 residues. The CDR3, as DNA: TGTGCCAGCAGTGCGACAGGGAACAATCAGCCCCAGCATTTT. It translates to CASSATGNNQPQHF.

This clonotype was found many times. The chain recombines TRBV2 with TRBJ2-7; no definite D call. Germline V gives CDR1 SNHLY, CDR2 FYNNEI. CDR3 length equals 14 residues. Trimming took 4 bases from V and 1 from J, leaving 11 bases between them. The CDR3 region is CASSGETLSYEQYF. CDR3 in DNA: TGTGCCAGCAGTGGTGAGACCCTATCCTACGAGCAGTACTTC. Using reference TRBV2 and TRBJ2-7 for the parts outside the CDR3, the full variable domain is EPEVTQTPSHQVTQMGQEVILRCVPISNHLYFYWYRQILGQKVEFLVSFYNNEISEKSEIFDDQFSVERPDGSNFTLKIRSTKLEDSAMYFCASSGETLSYEQYFGPGTRLTVT.

This clonotype was seen a handful of times. This rearrangement joins TRBV6-2 or TRBV6-3 to TRBJ2-6, with D unclear. The V gene's germline CDR1 is MNHEY and CDR2 SVGEGT. V was shortened by 0 bases and J by 2 bases, with 11 bases between the two germline ends. The CDR3 runs to 17 residues. The CDR3 spells CASSYSWGYTGANVLTF. The DNA for the CDR3 is TGTGCCAGCAGTTACTCGTGGGGTTACACTGGGGCCAACGTCCTGACTTTC.

This clonotype was counted many times. The gene calls are TRBV28 and TRBJ1-2; 8 bases are shared with TRBD1. Germline-derived CDR1 and CDR2 are MDHEN and SYDVKM. The CDR3 is 15 amino acids. J was trimmed by 8 bases and V by 5 bases; bases with no gene match: 13. The CDR3 DNA sequence: TGTGCCAGCAGTCCCCCTCGGCAGGGGGCAAGAGGCTACACCTTC. It is translated as CASSPPRQGARGYTF.

This clonotype was picked up many times. The V call is TRBV24-1, the J call TRBJ1-5; D gene uncertain. CDR1 and CDR2 (germline): KGHDR, SFDVKD. The V and J ends lost 0 bases and 7 bases respectively, with 15 bases between them. The CDR3 consists of 16 residues. CDR3 sequence (DNA): TGTGCCACCAGTGATTTGCGGTTGGACCGTGGGCAGCCCCAGCATTTT. Translation gives CATSDLRLDRGQPQHF.

Ten or more counts support this clonotype. The DNA of the CDR3 is TGTGCCAGCACCCTACGGGACTCCAGAGGGGAGCTGTTTTTT. Its translation is CASTLRDSRGELFF. This rearrangement joins TRBV28 to TRBJ2-2; a weak D match, TRBD2 (6 bases). This CDR3 is built from 14 residues. CDR1 is MDHEN and CDR2 is SYDVKM in the germline V gene. V lost 7 bases and J 8 bases, leaving 17 bases between the germline ends.

At least ten counts were recorded for this clonotype. The CDR3 DNA follows: TGTGCCAGCAGCTTCCTAAACTACGAGCAGTACTTC. This encodes CASSFLNYEQYF. The V call is TRBV5-6, the J call TRBJ2-7, with unresolved D. The germline V gene encodes CDR1 SGHDT and CDR2 YYEEEE. Trimming stripped 2 bases from V and 3 bases from J, with 6 bases between. The CDR3 is 12 amino acids.

This clonotype was recorded at least ten times. The rearrangement links TRBV7-2 to TRBJ2-3, with D unclear. The CDR3 covers 14 residues. V lost 6 bases to trimming and J lost 1 base, with 11 bases between them. Looked up from germline, CDR1 is SGHTA and CDR2 is FQGNSA. CDR3 region: CASRSDRGTDTQYF. The CDR3 coding sequence is TGTGCCAGCAGATCAGACCGAGGCACAGATACGCAGTATTTT.

There are a few counts of this clonotype. J is TRBJ2-7 and V is TRBV13, with TRBD2 matching 8 bases. The V gene end was trimmed by 7 bases and the J gene end by 0 bases; junction bases not matched to a gene: 5. Germline V CDR1 and CDR2: PRHDT, FYEKMQ (reference sequence). This CDR3 is 14 amino acids long. The CDR3: CASTWRGASYEQYF. In nucleotides, the CDR3 is TGTGCCAGCACCTGGCGGGGGGCCTCCTACGAGCAGTACTTC.

This clonotype was seen repeatedly, ten times or more. The junction does not match germline at one end; this may be a read error. The CDR3 here is CASTQGGTGYTF. CDR3 DNA sequence: TGTGCCAGCACCCAAGGCGGTACTGGCTACACCTTC. The V gene is TRBV3-1, the J gene TRBJ1-2; the D is unclear. This CDR3 is 12 amino acids long. Germline V CDR1 and CDR2: LGHDT, YNNKEL (reference sequence).

This clonotype was seen repeatedly, ten times or more. As DNA, the CDR3 is TGTGCCAGCAGCTTGGCCGGATTTACTTTGGACTATGGCTACACCTTC. Its translation is CASSLAGFTLDYGYTF. The rearrangement links TRBV5-6 to TRBJ1-2; D gene ambiguous. The CDR3 is 16 residues long. Trimming stripped 0 bases from V and 3 bases from J, with 15 bases between. Germline V lookup: CDR1 SGHDT, CDR2 YYEEEE.

V gene TRBV28 combines with J gene TRBJ2-7; D is undetermined. Trimming cost V 3 bases and J 12 bases, with 15 bases left between them. The CDR3 runs to 12 residues. CDR1 is MDHEN and CDR2 is SYDVKM in the germline V gene. The CDR3, as DNA: TGTGCCAGCAGTTTTGCGACCCCCCCCCTGTACTTC. Translation gives CASSFATPPLYF.

This clonotype was seen only a few times. The J gene is TRBJ1-5, the V gene TRBV7-2, with unresolved D. Trimming took 5 bases from V and 8 from J, leaving 13 bases between them. Germline lookup yields CDR1 SGHTA and CDR2 FQGNSA. The CDR3 is 13 residues long. CDR3 bases: TGTGCCAGCAGCCCAGGTATCGGGAAGCCCCAGCATTTT. Translated: CASSPGIGKPQHF.

This clonotype showed up many times. The gene calls are TRBV21-1 and TRBJ2-6; the D segment call TRBD2 is taken from the table without a DNA check. TRBV21-1 counts as a pseudogene. CDR3 size: 22 residues. The DNA of the CDR3 is TGTGCCAGCAGCAAAAGGGGGACTAGCGGGGGGGCTCGGGGTACTGGGGCCAACGTCCTGACTTTC. Amino acids: CASSKRGTSGGARGTGANVLTF.

The chain combines TRBV29-1 with TRBJ2-5; D tentatively fits TRBD1 or TRBD2 (6 bases each). CDR1 SQVTM and CDR2 ANQGSEA come from the germline V gene. CDR3 length equals 15 residues. The V and J ends lost 7 bases and 7 bases respectively, with 25 bases between them. The CDR3 here is CSAPPRGPSRRTQYF. CDR3 bases: TGCAGCGCTCCCCCTCGGGGGCCCTCGAGGAGGACCCAGTACTTC.